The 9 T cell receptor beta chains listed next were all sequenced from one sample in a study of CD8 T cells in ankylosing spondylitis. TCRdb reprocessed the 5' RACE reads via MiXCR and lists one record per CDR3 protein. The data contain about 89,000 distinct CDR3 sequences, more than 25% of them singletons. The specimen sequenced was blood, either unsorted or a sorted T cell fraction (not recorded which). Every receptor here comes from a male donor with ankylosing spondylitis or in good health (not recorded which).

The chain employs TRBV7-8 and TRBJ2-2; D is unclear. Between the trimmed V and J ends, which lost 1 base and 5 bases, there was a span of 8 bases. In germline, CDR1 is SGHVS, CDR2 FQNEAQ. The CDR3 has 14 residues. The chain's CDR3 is CASSLVRGTGELFF. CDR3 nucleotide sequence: TGTGCCAGCAGCTTAGTACGTGGAACCGGGGAGCTGTTTTTT.

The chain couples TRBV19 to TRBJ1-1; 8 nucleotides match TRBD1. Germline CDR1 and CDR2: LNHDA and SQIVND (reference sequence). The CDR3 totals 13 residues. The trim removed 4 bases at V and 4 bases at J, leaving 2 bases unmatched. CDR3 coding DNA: TGTGCCAGTAGTACCGACAGGGGCACTGAAGCTTTCTTT. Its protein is CASSTDRGTEAFF.

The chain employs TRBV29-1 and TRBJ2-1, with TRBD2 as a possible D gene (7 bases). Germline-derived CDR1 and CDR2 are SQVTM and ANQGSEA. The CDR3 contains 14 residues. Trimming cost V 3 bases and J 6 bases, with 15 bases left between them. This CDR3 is CSVEKWEGVNEQFF. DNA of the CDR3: TGCAGCGTTGAGAAGTGGGAGGGGGTCAATGAGCAGTTCTTC.

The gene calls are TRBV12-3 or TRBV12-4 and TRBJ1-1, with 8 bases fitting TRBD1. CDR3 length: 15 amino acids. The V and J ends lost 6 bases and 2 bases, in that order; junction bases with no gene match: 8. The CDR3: CASSTGQGRNTEAFF. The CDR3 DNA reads TGTGCCAGCAGCACCGGACAGGGTAGAAACACTGAAGCTTTCTTT.

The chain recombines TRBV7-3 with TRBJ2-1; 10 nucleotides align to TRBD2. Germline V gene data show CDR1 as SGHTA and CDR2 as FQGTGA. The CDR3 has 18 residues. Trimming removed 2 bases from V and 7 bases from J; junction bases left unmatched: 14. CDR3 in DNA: TGTGCCAGCAGCTTACAAGCGGGAGGGGGTACTGGGAGGAATGAGCAGTTCTTC. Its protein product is CASSLQAGGGTGRNEQFF.

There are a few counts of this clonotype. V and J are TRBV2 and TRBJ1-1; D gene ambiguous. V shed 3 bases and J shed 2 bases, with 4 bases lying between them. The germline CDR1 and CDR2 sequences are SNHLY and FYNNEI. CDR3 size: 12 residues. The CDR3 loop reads CASSDRNTEAFF. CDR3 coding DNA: TGTGCCAGCAGTGACAGAAACACTGAAGCTTTCTTT.

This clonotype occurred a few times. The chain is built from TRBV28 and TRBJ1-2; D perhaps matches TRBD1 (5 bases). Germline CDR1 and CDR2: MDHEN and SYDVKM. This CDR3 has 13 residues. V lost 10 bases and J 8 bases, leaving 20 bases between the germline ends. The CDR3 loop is CATKGTGRGGYTF. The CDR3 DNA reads TGTGCCACTAAGGGAACAGGCCGAGGCGGCTACACCTTC.

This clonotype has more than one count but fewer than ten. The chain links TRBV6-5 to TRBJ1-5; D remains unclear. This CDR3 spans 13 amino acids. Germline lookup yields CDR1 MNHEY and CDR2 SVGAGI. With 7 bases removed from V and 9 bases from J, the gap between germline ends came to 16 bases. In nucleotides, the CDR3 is TGTGCCAGCAATTGGGGAGTCGGGCGGCCCCAGCATTTT. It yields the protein CASNWGVGRPQHF.

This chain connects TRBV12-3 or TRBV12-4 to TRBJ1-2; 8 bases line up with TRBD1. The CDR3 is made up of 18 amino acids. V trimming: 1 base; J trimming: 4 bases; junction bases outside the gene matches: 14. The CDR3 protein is CASSLDAKGRQGIYGYTF. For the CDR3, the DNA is TGTGCCAGCAGTTTAGACGCCAAGGGGAGACAGGGGATCTATGGCTACACCTTC.